The 11 T cell receptor beta chains given below trace back to one sample, sequenced in a study of beta chain features in type 1 diabetes. cDNA synthesis used the whole RNA isolate, giving expressed TCRB sequences. Clones were sequenced by immunoSEQ multiplex PCR, and TCRdb holds only the in-frame ones, with some missing. This table holds under 900,000 clones, 17% found once. Sequenced material: naive CD4+ T cells from blood. Source of these receptors: a woman aged 18 to 35 in good health.

The chain employs TRBV14 and TRBJ1-1; D call uncertain. This CDR3 comprises 14 residues. In germline, CDR1 is SGHDN, CDR2 FVKESK. V gave up 0 bases and J gave up 7 bases, with 12 bases separating them. In DNA, the CDR3 is TGTGCCAGCAGCCAAGATAACGCCGGGAGTGAAGCTTTCTTT. Protein: CASSQDNAGSEAFF. Full variable domain (rest looked up from reference TRBV14 and TRBJ1-1): EAGVTQFPSHSVIEKGQTVTLRCDPISGHDNLYWYRRVMGKEIKFLLHFVKESKQDESGMPNNRFLAERTGGTYSTLKVQPAELEDSGVYFCASSQDNAGSEAFFGQGTRLTVV.

This chain joins TRBV23-1 and TRBJ2-1; TRBD1 might be the D (7 bases). TRBV23-1 is placed among ORFs of uncertain function. The length of the CDR3 is 18 residues. Trimming shortened V by 0 bases and J by 4 bases, and 19 bases separated the two germline ends. Written as DNA, the CDR3 is TGCGCCAGCAGTCAATCCCTGCGGAGGGGGCATCGGTACAATGAGCAGTTCTTC. Protein sequence: CASSQSLRRGHRYNEQFF.

J is TRBJ1-1 and V is TRBV7-8; possible D gene TRBD1, 5 bases. V lost 0 bases to trimming and J lost 2 bases, with 10 bases between them. The germline CDR1 and CDR2 sequences are SGHVS and FQNEAQ. The CDR3 is made up of 15 amino acids. The CDR3 region has the DNA TGTGCCAGCAGCTTAGCGGGGCAGGTAAACACTGAAGCTTTCTTT. Translated, it gives CASSLAGQVNTEAFF.

The CDR3 spells CASSPLGPGLPNEKLFF. The CDR3 DNA follows: TGTGCCAGCTCACCACTGGGACCTGGCCTCCCTAATGAAAAACTGTTTTTT. V usage is TRBV18 and J usage is TRBJ1-4; D may be TRBD1 (5 bases). With 1 base removed from V and 3 bases from J, the gap between germline ends came to 15 bases. The CDR3 sequence is 17 residues long. The germline gives CDR1 KGHSH, CDR2 LQKENI.

This chain joins TRBV27 and TRBJ1-4; D possibly corresponds to TRBD1 (5 bases). Germline V gene lookup returns CDR1 MNHEY and CDR2 SMNVEV (reference sequence). The CDR3 runs 14 residues. Trimming took off 6 bases at V and 1 base at J, with 9 bases between the two ends. CDR3 sequence: CASRGVGTNEKLFF. The CDR3 coding sequence is TGTGCCAGCAGGGGGGTGGGAACTAATGAAAAACTGTTTTTT. Together with reference TRBV27 and TRBJ1-4, the CDR3 gives the full variable domain: EAQVTQNPRYLITVTGKKLTVTCSQNMNHEYMSWYRQDPGLGLRQIYYSMNVEVTDKGDVPEGYKVSRKEKRNFPLILESPSPNQTSLYFCASRGVGTNEKLFFGSGTQLSVL.

This chain joins TRBV15 and TRBJ2-7; tentatively, D is TRBD1 (6 bases). The CDR3 is made up of 18 amino acids. The V end was cut by 0 bases, the J end by 4 bases, with 22 bases between. Germline V gene lookup returns CDR1 LNHNV and CDR2 YYDKDF (reference sequence). The CDR3, as DNA: TGTGCCACCAGCAGAGATTATCTCTCCCAGGGGATCTTATACGAGCAGTACTTC. Protein product: CATSRDYLSQGILYEQYF. Variable domain in full (rest from reference TRBV15 and TRBJ2-7): DAMVIQNPRYQVTQFGKPVTLSCSQTLNHNVMYWYQQKSSQAPKLLFHYYDKDFNNEADTPDNFQSRRPNTSFCFLDIRSPGLGDTAMYLCATSRDYLSQGILYEQYFGPGTRLTVT.

This clone was seen a handful of times. V usage is TRBV27 and J usage is TRBJ2-3, with a tentative D call TRBD2 (6 bases). Trimming left V 5 bases short and J 0 bases short, with 15 bases between. This CDR3 is 16 amino acids long. CDR1 is MNHEY, CDR2 SMNVEV, per germline (reference sequence). Written as DNA, the CDR3 is TGTGCCAGCAGTCCCCTGGGAGGCCTTAGCACAGATACGCAGTATTTT. This gives the protein CASSPLGGLSTDTQYF.

This clone turned up a few times. The rearrangement uses TRBV6-1 and TRBJ2-2; 7 bases agree with TRBD1. With 6 bases clipped from V and 6 bases from J, the junction kept 7 bases outside the gene matches. The CDR3 runs to 14 residues. Germline V CDR1 and CDR2: MNHNS, SASEGT. CDR3 DNA: TGTGCCAGCAGCGGCGACAGGGCATCCGGGGAGCTGTTTTTT. The encoded protein is CASSGDRASGELFF.

This rearrangement joins TRBV28 to TRBJ2-5; 11 positions match TRBD1. The CDR3 has 16 residues. Germline V lookup: CDR1 MDHEN, CDR2 SYDVKM. V was pared by 3 bases and J by 5 bases, with 8 bases of the junction left unmatched. The CDR3 here is CASSFLDRGLRETQYF. CDR3 in DNA: TGTGCCAGCAGTTTTTTGGACAGGGGGCTTAGGGAGACCCAGTACTTC.

In regard to this clone: This CDR3 is also generated by other DNA sequences in the sample. CDR3 amino acids: CASSLSTDTQYF. CDR3 bases: TGCGCCAGCAGCTTGAGCACAGATACGCAGTATTTT. The chain employs TRBV5-1 and TRBJ2-3; D unresolved. The V gene lost 1 base and the J gene lost 0 bases, with 0 bases spanning the gap. Germline values: CDR1 SGHRS, CDR2 YFSETQ. The CDR3 contains 12 residues.

Only one count was recorded for this clone. The V and J genes are TRBV4-1 and TRBJ1-4, with TRBD1 as a possible D gene (5 bases). Trimming pared 1 base from V and 7 bases from J, leaving 10 bases between. Germline lookup yields CDR1 MGHRA and CDR2 YSYEKL. The CDR3 totals 14 residues. For the CDR3, the DNA is TGCGCCAGCAGCCAAGGGGGGGTTGGTGAAAAACTGTTTTTT. Protein: CASSQGGVGEKLFF.